The T cell receptor (beta chain) described here comes from a study of patients and donors after allogeneic stem cell transplantation. Per the germline V gene, CDR1 is LGHNA and CDR2 is YSLEER. V was pared by 4 bases and J by 3 bases, with 6 bases of the junction left unmatched. This CDR3 is 16 amino acids long. TCRdb independently ran MiXCR on the RT-PCR reads; one entry per CDR3 protein. The sample records roughly 140,000 distinct CDR3 sequences, approximately 35% being singletons. Sequencing was done on a sample of blood, either unsorted or a sorted T cell fraction (not recorded which). The rearrangement links TRBV4-3 to TRBJ1-6; 7 nucleotides align to TRBD1. The clonotype was recovered from a human donor who was either an allogeneic HSCT recipient or a stem cell or donor lymphocyte infusion donor (not recorded which). It is not recorded whose cells these are; they may come from a transplant donor. CDR3 residues: CASSPAAGGYNSPLHF. The CDR3 DNA follows: TGCGCCAGCAGCCCCGCGGCAGGGGGCTATAATTCACCCCTCCACTTT.